The 9 T cell receptor beta chains reported below all come from one sample, sequenced in a study of cytomegalovirus exposure and HLA in healthy donors. PCR primers comprised 60 Vbeta and 13 Jbeta primers. This table comes from immunoSEQ multiplex PCR, and its TCRdb copy is limited to in-frame clones, with some not included. This table has some 250,000 clones, over 80% appearing once. The sample was PBMCs. Every receptor here comes from a woman in her thirties or forties in good health and CMV-seropositive.

This sequence joins TRBV18 and TRBJ2-7; TRBD2 aligns across 8 bases. The V segment lost 0 bases and the J segment 5 bases; nucleotides outside the gene matches: 9. Germline V gene lookup returns CDR1 KGHSH and CDR2 LQKENI. This CDR3 has 16 amino acids. CDR3 coding DNA: TGTGCCAGCTCACCACCTAGGACTAGCTCTACCCACGAGCAGTACTTC. This sequence encodes CASSPPRTSSTHEQYF.

The chain joins TRBV6-5 to TRBJ2-5; D gene uncertain. CDR3 size: 14 residues. Germline loops: CDR1 MNHEY, CDR2 SVGAGI. V was trimmed by 0 bases and J by 2 bases, leaving 7 bases between them. The CDR3 coding sequence is TGTGCCAGCAGTTACTCGAACAGACAAGAGACCCAGTACTTC. As protein: CASSYSNRQETQYF.

The chain combines TRBV4-2 with TRBJ1-3; 7 positions agree with TRBD1. This CDR3 spans 15 amino acids. CDR1 is LGHNA and CDR2 is YNFKEQ in the germline V gene. The V and J ends lost 5 bases and 2 bases, in that order; junction bases with no gene match: 6. This CDR3 reads CASSGRQGPGNTIYF. The DNA for the CDR3 is TGTGCCAGCAGCGGACGACAGGGACCTGGAAACACCATATATTTT.

J is TRBJ2-7 and V is TRBV7-2; D perhaps matches TRBD2 (6 bases). V dropped 0 bases and J dropped 5 bases, with 14 bases sitting between them. Germline CDR1 is SGHTA and CDR2 is FQGNSA. This CDR3 has 15 amino acids. The CDR3 nucleotides read TGTGCCAGCAGCTTAGCCTGGCGGGAAAGGGACGAGCAGTACTTC. Translating it yields CASSLAWRERDEQYF.

The chain is built from TRBV4-3 and TRBJ1-2, with TRBD1 as a possible D gene (6 bases). Germline V gives CDR1 LGHNA, CDR2 YSLEER. Trimming stripped 1 base from V and 8 bases from J, with 17 bases between. The CDR3 covers 15 residues. CDR3 sequence reads: CASSQVGRERGGYTF. DNA for the CDR3: TGCGCCAGCAGCCAAGTAGGCAGGGAAAGGGGGGGCTACACCTTC.

With regard to this clone: Compared with germline, one end of the junction differs, possibly owing to a read error. V and J are TRBV6-6 and TRBJ1-2; maybe TRBD1 (5 bases). The V gene's germline CDR1 is MNHNY and CDR2 SVGAGI (reference sequence). This CDR3 is built from 15 residues. The CDR3 loop reads CASSNSREANYGYTF. CDR3 DNA sequence: TGTGCCAGCAGTAACTCCAGGGAGGCTAACTATGGCTACACCTTC.

This chain uses TRBV19 with TRBJ2-1, with D unresolved. Germline V gene data show CDR1 as LNHDA and CDR2 as SQIVND (reference sequence). CDR3 size: 14 residues. Trimming stripped 8 bases from V and 0 bases from J, with 11 bases between. CDR3 sequence reads: CASLDRSSYNEQFF. The CDR3, as DNA: TGTGCCAGTCTAGACCGCAGCTCCTACAATGAGCAGTTCTTC.

This clone was counted between two and nine times. The rearrangement links TRBV7-9 to TRBJ2-3; 11 bases align to TRBD2. The CDR3 runs to 15 residues. The trim removed 6 bases at V and 4 bases at J, leaving 6 bases unmatched. The germline V gene has CDR1 SEHNR and CDR2 FQNEAQ (reference sequence). The CDR3 protein is CASSRLAGKADTQYF. DNA of the CDR3: TGTGCCAGCAGTAGACTAGCGGGGAAGGCAGATACGCAGTATTTT.

The chain recombines TRBV30 with TRBJ1-5; D gene uncertain. CDR1 is GTSNPN and CDR2 is SVGIG in the germline V gene (reference sequence). The CDR3 totals 14 residues. Deletions cut 4 bases from V and 7 bases from J, with 17 bases between. The CDR3 DNA follows: TGTGCCTGGAATAAGGTAGGAGGGAACCAGCCCCAGCATTTT. It encodes CAWNKVGGNQPQHF.